The present entry profiles one T cell receptor (beta chain) with its context. The antigen is not known. These data are taken from a study of T cell responses to AZD1222 COVID-19 vaccine. The CDR3 runs 15 residues. V gave up 3 bases and J gave up 0 bases, with 9 bases separating them. The V gene's germline CDR1 is SGDLS and CDR2 YYNGEE. The protocol was immunoSEQ multiplex PCR, while the TCRdb copy is restricted to in-frame clones and leaves out a portion. The sample carries about 170,000 clones, roughly nine tenths recorded once. General observations from the study: Clonal diversity may have been underestimated, and the donors were mostly white British, with more females than males. Within unmutated variant regions lay the reported targets of nearly half of spike-specific TCRs. Vaccination with two AZD1222 doses was followed by a rise in Spike-specific TCR breadth and depth.

The sequence derives from an adult in good health. The chain has TRBV9 and TRBJ1-4; tentatively, D is TRBD1 (5 bases). Sequencing was performed on peripheral blood, taken on day 0 of AZD1222 vaccination. CDR3 amino acids: CASSARAATNEKLFF. The CDR3 coding sequence is TGTGCCAGCAGCGCCAGGGCGGCAACTAATGAAAAACTGTTTTTT.